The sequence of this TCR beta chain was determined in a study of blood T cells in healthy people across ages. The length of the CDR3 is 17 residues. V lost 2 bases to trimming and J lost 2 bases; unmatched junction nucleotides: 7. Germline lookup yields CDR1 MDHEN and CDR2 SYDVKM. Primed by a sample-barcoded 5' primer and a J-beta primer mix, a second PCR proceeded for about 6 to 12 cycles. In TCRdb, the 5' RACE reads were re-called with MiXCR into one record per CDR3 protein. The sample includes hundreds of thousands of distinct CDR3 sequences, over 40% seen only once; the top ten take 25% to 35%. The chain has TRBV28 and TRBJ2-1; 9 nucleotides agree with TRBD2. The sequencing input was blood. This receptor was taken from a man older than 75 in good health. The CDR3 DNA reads TGTGCCAGCAGTTTAGCCCCCATAGCGGGAGCCTACAATGAGCAGTTCTTC. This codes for CASSLAPIAGAYNEQFF.